The clone carrying this T cell receptor beta chain was detected only a few times. What it binds is unknown. The data were taken from a study of beta chain features in type 1 diabetes. Germline V gives CDR1 MNHEY, CDR2 SMNVEV (reference sequence). The CDR3 runs to 13 residues. V shed 3 bases and J shed 6 bases, with 10 bases lying between them. Post-sort purity exceeded 98% for all sorted populations. Every bit of the isolated RNA underwent reverse transcription, so sequencing read expressed TCRB transcripts. The table came from immunoSEQ multiplex PCR; TCRdb's copy has only in-frame clones and leaves some out. The sample consists of hundreds of thousands of clones, more than 12% of them appearing once. The study, taken as a whole, reports: Among patients with Type 1 diabetes, TCRB CDR3s were moderately but significantly shorter in every one of the four CD4+ subsets. Patients' naive, central memory and Treg TCRB repertoires seemed closer to one another than those of healthy donors.

The chain couples TRBV27 to TRBJ2-3; the D gene is possibly TRBD2 (6 bases). This TCR derives from a man between 18 and 35 years old with type 1 diabetes. Material for sequencing was naive CD4+ T cells from blood. The CDR3 nucleotides are TGTGCCAGCAGTTTGACTAGTAGGGATACGCAGTATTTT. Encoded protein: CASSLTSRDTQYF.